One and the same sample provided the 7 T cell receptor beta chains below, sequenced in a study of Graves' ophthalmopathy and Graves' hyperthyroidism. Amplified material comprised TCR beta CDR3 regions derived from RNA transcripts. A first-round RT-PCR used HTBI primers, followed by a second-round multiplex PCR. TCRdb recomputed calls from the multiplex PCR reads with MiXCR, one row per CDR3 protein. The data contain 40,000 or so distinct CDR3 sequences, more than 45% of them singletons. Sequenced sample: peripheral blood. The source is an adult man with Graves' ophthalmopathy.

Ten or more counts support this clonotype. The chain carries TRBV4-2 and TRBJ1-2, with TRBD1 as a possible D gene (5 bases). This CDR3 is 15 amino acids long. Trimming stripped 2 bases from V and 7 bases from J, with 17 bases between. Germline V gene lookup returns CDR1 LGHNA and CDR2 YNFKEQ. In DNA, the CDR3 is TGTGCCAGCAGCCAACCTATGGGGGGACGCCGTGGCTACACCTTC. This encodes CASSQPMGGRRGYTF.

This chain joins TRBV3-1 and TRBJ2-5; D is possibly TRBD1 or TRBD2 (5 bases each). This CDR3 comprises 14 residues. CDR1 is LGHDT and CDR2 is YNNKEL in the germline V gene (reference sequence). Trimming took 4 bases from V and 5 from J, leaving 14 bases between them. CDR3 amino acids: CASSPNSGRETQYF. CDR3 coding DNA: TGTGCCAGCAGCCCGAACTCGGGGCGGGAGACCCAGTACTTC.

This clonotype counts as medium-sized. The CDR3 bases are TGTGCCAGCAGCCAAAACAGGGGTTCACCCCTCCACTTT. As protein: CASSQNRGSPLHF. V and J are TRBV9 and TRBJ1-6; TRBD1 agrees at 7 bases. V was clipped by 4 bases and J by 9 bases; unmatched bases: 4. The CDR3 has 13 amino acids. Per germline, CDR1 SGDLS and CDR2 YYNGEE.

The V gene is TRBV6-5, the J gene TRBJ1-1, with D unclear. Germline assignment: CDR1 MNHEY and CDR2 SVGAGI. The CDR3 contains 16 residues. V was shortened by 5 bases and J by 2 bases, with 18 bases between the two germline ends. CDR3 in amino acids: CASSRSPLEINTEAFF. The CDR3 nucleotides are TGTGCCAGCAGTCGATCCCCATTGGAGATAAACACTGAAGCTTTCTTT.

This clonotype was seen many times. The gene calls are TRBV7-9 and TRBJ2-5; a possible D gene is TRBD1 (5 bases). Looked up from germline, CDR1 is SEHNR and CDR2 is FQNEAQ (reference sequence). V was clipped by 7 bases and J by 1 base, with 13 bases between them. This CDR3 is 14 amino acids long. The CDR3 DNA sequence: TGTGCCAGCATGATGCTTGGGGCCCAAGAGACCCAGTACTTC. This encodes CASMMLGAQETQYF.

This clonotype was counted at least ten times. V and J are TRBV6-1 and TRBJ1-6; D may be TRBD1 (5 bases). With 4 bases removed from V and 4 bases from J, the gap between germline ends came to 8 bases. This CDR3 comprises 14 residues. CDR1 is MNHNS, CDR2 SASEGT, per germline. The CDR3 reads CASSAGPYNSPLHF. Here the CDR3 DNA reads TGTGCCAGCAGTGCGGGACCGTATAATTCACCCCTCCACTTT.

The V and J genes are TRBV7-2 and TRBJ2-7; no reliable D call. The CDR3 runs 12 residues. Germline V gives CDR1 SGHTA, CDR2 FQGNSA. The V gene lost 5 bases and the J gene lost 7 bases, with 12 bases spanning the gap. The CDR3 region is CASSRSESEQYV. DNA for the CDR3: TGTGCCAGCAGCCGGTCAGAGTCTGAGCAGTACGTC.